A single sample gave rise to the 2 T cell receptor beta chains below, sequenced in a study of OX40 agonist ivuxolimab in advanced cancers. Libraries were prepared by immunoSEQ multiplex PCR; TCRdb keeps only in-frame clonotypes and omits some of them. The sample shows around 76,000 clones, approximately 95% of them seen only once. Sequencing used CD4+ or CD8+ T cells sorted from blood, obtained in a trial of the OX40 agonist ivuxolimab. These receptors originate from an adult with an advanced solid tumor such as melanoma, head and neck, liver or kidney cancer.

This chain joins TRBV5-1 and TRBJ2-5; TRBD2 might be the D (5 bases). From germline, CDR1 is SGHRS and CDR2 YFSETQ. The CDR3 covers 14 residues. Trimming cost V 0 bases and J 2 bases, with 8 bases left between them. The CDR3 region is CASSLEDSQETQYF. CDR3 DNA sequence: TGCGCCAGCAGCTTGGAGGACTCTCAAGAGACCCAGTACTTC.

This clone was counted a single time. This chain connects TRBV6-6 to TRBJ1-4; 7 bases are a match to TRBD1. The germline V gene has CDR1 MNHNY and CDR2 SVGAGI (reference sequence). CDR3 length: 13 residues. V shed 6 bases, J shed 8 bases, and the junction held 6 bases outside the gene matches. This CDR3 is CASRTGKEEKLFF. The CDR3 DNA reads TGTGCCAGCAGGACAGGGAAGGAGGAAAAACTGTTTTTT.